This TCR beta chain was sequenced during a study of shared clonotypes between healthy human individuals. Germline CDR1 is MDHEN and CDR2 is SYDVKM. CDR3 length: 14 residues. V lost 5 bases and J lost 6; bases outside the gene matches: 8. Sequencing was performed with immunoSEQ multiplex PCR; in TCRdb, only in-frame clones are kept and a portion is missing. The sample consists of roughly 640,000 clones, around 97% of them appearing once. The sample comprised naive CD4+ T cells sorted from blood. The subset is: CD45RA+ positively selected. The TCR was taken from a young woman in good health. J is TRBJ2-3 and V is TRBV28, with 7 bases fitting TRBD2. The DNA of the CDR3 is TGTGCCAGCAGTCTAGGGAGGGAGTTTGATACGCAGTATTTT. Amino acids: CASSLGREFDTQYF.